One T cell receptor (beta chain) is described in this entry. This specimen comes from a study of PD-1 blockade in classical Hodgkin lymphoma. V shed 6 bases, J shed 6 bases, and the junction held 10 bases outside the gene matches. This CDR3 spans 15 amino acids. CDR1 and CDR2 from the germline V gene are MGHRA and YSYEKL. The protocol was immunoSEQ multiplex PCR, while the TCRdb copy is restricted to in-frame clones and leaves out a portion. The data contain 15,000 or so clones, approximately 91% of them singletons. The time point denotes: cycle 4 day 1 (C4D1), after less than 7 weeks of nivolumab. All trial patients relapsed after autologous stem cell transplantation. Magnetic negative selection, applied to thawed PBMCs, was used to isolate the CD8+ T cells.

The material was CD8+ T cells from blood, obtained before the fourth cycle of nivolumab. The receptor comes from a human donor with classical Hodgkin lymphoma. The V call is TRBV4-1, the J call TRBJ1-5; 8 bases agree with TRBD1. CDR3 bases: TGCGCCAGCAGATCGACAGGGGAGCGAGGTCAGCCCCAGCATTTT. Amino acid sequence: CASRSTGERGQPQHF.